A single sample is the source of the 13 T cell receptor beta chains below, sequenced in a study of T cells in Graves' hyperthyroidism and ophthalmopathy. Amplified regions were TCR beta CDR3 sequences from RNA transcripts. The study used the HTBI primer set for a first-round RT-PCR of the TCR CDR3. Using its own MiXCR run on the multiplex PCR reads, TCRdb lists one record per CDR3 protein. Altogether hundreds of thousands of distinct CDR3 sequences are present, roughly 17% being singletons, with the ten largest covering over 3.5%. Specimen: blood. Every receptor here comes from a woman aged 25 to 45 with Graves' hyperthyroidism.

The chain carries TRBV30 and TRBJ2-3, with 15 nucleotides matching TRBD2. The CDR3 is made up of 15 amino acids. Germline CDR1 is GTSNPN and CDR2 is SVGIG (reference sequence). V lost 4 bases and J lost 12; bases outside the gene matches: 11. CDR3 amino acids: CAWNQGTSGRFQQYF. CDR3 nucleotides: TGTGCCTGGAATCAAGGGACTAGCGGGAGGTTCCAACAGTATTTT.

The CDR3 bases are TGCAGTGCCATTAGACAGGGACGAGGCAATCAGCCCCAGCATTTT. Encoded protein: CSAIRQGRGNQPQHF. The chain employs TRBV20-1 and TRBJ1-5; 7 positions agree with TRBD1. This CDR3 spans 15 amino acids. Germline V gives CDR1 DFQATT, CDR2 SNEGSKA (reference sequence). V shed 6 bases, J shed 2 bases, and the junction held 10 bases outside the gene matches.

The sample holds many counts of this clonotype. The chain carries TRBV27 and TRBJ2-1; D is perhaps TRBD2 (6 bases). CDR1 is MNHEY and CDR2 is SMNVEV in the germline V gene (reference sequence). The CDR3 is 14 residues long. The germline V and J ends were trimmed by 2 bases and 4 bases, with 9 bases remaining between them. For the CDR3, the DNA is TGTGCCAGCAGTTTAGCGGGACGGTACAATGAGCAGTTCTTC. Translation: CASSLAGRYNEQFF.

To note about this clonotype: This may stem from a read error, because a much larger clone lies one nucleotide away. V is TRBV5-1 and J is TRBJ2-7; 7 nucleotides line up with TRBD2. Germline-derived CDR1 and CDR2 are SGHRS and YFSETQ. The CDR3 totals 14 residues. The V and J ends lost 4 bases and 11 bases, in that order; junction bases with no gene match: 15. The CDR3 DNA sequence: TGCGCCAGCAGCCTATCCGGGGAGGGTGCCAAGGAGTACTTC. It encodes CASSLSGEGAKEYF.

In this sample, this clonotype turned up a few times. The chain joins TRBV19 to TRBJ2-1, with D possibly called TRBD1 or TRBD2 (7 bases each). The germline CDR1 and CDR2 sequences are LNHDA and SQIVND (reference sequence). The CDR3 covers 16 residues. V was trimmed by 5 bases and J by 4 bases, leaving 18 bases between them. The CDR3 coding sequence is TGTGCCAGTAGTGGAATCTACAGGGGAGGGTACAATGAGCAGTTCTTC. This encodes CASSGIYRGGYNEQFF.

This clonotype was picked up many times. This chain links TRBV3-1 with TRBJ1-1; D possibly corresponds to TRBD1 (5 bases). V lost 4 bases, J lost 2 bases, and 14 bases lay in between. CDR1 is LGHDT and CDR2 is YNNKEL in the germline V gene (reference sequence). CDR3 length: 15 residues. The CDR3 nucleotides are TGTGCCAGCAGCCCGTGGGGGGACCTTAACACTGAAGCTTTCTTT. The encoded protein is CASSPWGDLNTEAFF.

The count of this clonotype is one. A much larger clone sits a single nucleotide away, making a read error possible. The genes are TRBV30 and TRBJ1-6; D is ambiguous. CDR1 is GTSNPN and CDR2 is SVGIG in the germline V gene (reference sequence). Trimming left V 8 bases short and J 3 bases short, with 8 bases between. This CDR3 spans 12 amino acids. DNA of the CDR3: TGTGCCCGGATGAGCTATAATTCACCCCTCCACTTT. This gives the protein CARMSYNSPLHF. The full variable domain, completed using reference TRBV30 and TRBJ1-6, is SQTIHQWPATLVQPVGSPLSLECTVEGTSNPNLYWYRQAAGRGLQLLFYSVGIGQISSEVPQNLSASRPQDRQFILSSKKLLLSDSGFYLCARMSYNSPLHFGNGTRLTVT.

Of note for this clonotype: Possible read error: a much larger clone is one base away. The genes are TRBV7-2 and TRBJ2-7; unclear D gene. CDR1 and CDR2 from the germline V gene are SGHTA and FQGNSA. The CDR3 is 15 residues long. V was shortened by 5 bases and J by 1 base, with 15 bases between the two germline ends. The CDR3 loop reads CASSLEQRGSYEQYF. CDR3 coding DNA: TGTGCCAGCAGCCTCGAACAGCGTGGTTCCTACGAGCAGTACTTC. The full variable domain, its missing parts supplied by reference TRBV7-2 and TRBJ2-7, is GAGVSQSPSNKVTEKGKDVELRCDPISGHTALYWYRQSLGQGLEFLIYFQGNSAPDKSGLPSDRFSAERTGGSVSTLTIQRTQQEDSAVYLCASSLEQRGSYEQYFGPGTRLTVT.

This clonotype showed up many times. Written as DNA, the CDR3 is TGTGCCAGCAAAGAGGGACTAGCTCCCAACTACGAGCAGTACTTC. Amino acid sequence: CASKEGLAPNYEQYF. The J gene is TRBJ2-7, the V gene TRBV27, with 9 bases fitting TRBD2. The CDR3 has 15 amino acids. The junction had 10 bases not matched to a gene; V was cut back by 7 bases and J by 3 bases. Looked up from germline, CDR1 is MNHEY and CDR2 is SMNVEV (reference sequence).

This clonotype was counted a few times. Relative to the germline gene, one junction end is altered; a read error may explain this. The chain joins TRBV11-2 to TRBJ2-5; 8 bases map to TRBD1. The CDR3 contains 15 residues. Germline values: CDR1 SGHAT, CDR2 FQNNGV. CDR3 nucleotide sequence: TGTGCCGGCAGCCCACAGGGGGGAGGCCAAGAGACCCAGTACTTC. As protein: CAGSPQGGGQETQYF.

This clonotype was counted ten times or more. The chain has TRBV28 and TRBJ1-5; maybe TRBD1 (6 bases). CDR1 and CDR2 from the germline V gene are MDHEN and SYDVKM. CDR3 length: 15 amino acids. Trimming left V 4 bases short and J 2 bases short, with 12 bases between. CDR3 sequence (DNA): TGTGCCAGCAGTTCCCGGGGGCTTGGCAATCAGCCCCAGCATTTT. Translated, it gives CASSSRGLGNQPQHF.

In its sample, this clonotype was seen many times. The genes are TRBV7-8 and TRBJ2-2; D may correspond to TRBD1 or TRBD2 (5 bases each). V lost 1 base, J lost 6 bases, and 15 bases lay in between. This CDR3 region has 16 residues. CDR1 is SGHVS, CDR2 FQNEAQ, per germline. CDR3 nucleotide sequence: TGTGCCAGCAGCTTAGTTCCAGGGACGACATCCGGGGAGCTGTTTTTT. Protein product: CASSLVPGTTSGELFF.

At least ten counts were recorded for this clonotype. The V and J genes are TRBV6-1 and TRBJ1-5; 10 nucleotides align to TRBD1. The germline V gene has CDR1 MNHNS and CDR2 SASEGT. With 3 bases clipped from V and 3 bases from J, the junction kept 8 bases outside the gene matches. The CDR3 extends over 17 amino acids. The CDR3 region has the DNA TGTGCCAGCAGTGACGATGACAGGGGGCTCGTCAATCAGCCCCAGCATTTT. This encodes CASSDDDRGLVNQPQHF.